This record looks at one T cell receptor beta chain sequence and its context. Its antigen is unidentified. The sample comes from a study of early T cells in non-severe SARS-CoV-2 infection. General study findings and limits: The VDJdb matching leaned toward anti-spike CD8 responses and overlooked private and CD4 specificities.

Individual cDNA molecules received unique molecular identifiers during library preparation. TCRdb re-analysed the 5' RACE reads in MiXCR, keeping a single row per CDR3 protein. The sample carries about 85,000 distinct CDR3 sequences, about 15% recorded once. The V end lost 5 bases, the J end lost 8 bases, and 12 bases lay between the germline ends. Germline CDR1 is DFQATT and CDR2 is SNEGSKA (reference sequence). The CDR3 has 11 amino acids. The TCR sequence derives from an adult who was a healthcare worker with PCR-confirmed SARS-CoV-2 infection or an uninfected control (not recorded which). Sequencing used whole blood. The rearrangement joins TRBV20-1 to TRBJ1-1, with D uncertain. CDR3 protein: CSAFGPSEAFF. CDR3 coding DNA: TGCAGTGCTTTCGGCCCCTCCGAAGCTTTCTTT.